The next 25 T cell receptor beta chains were all read from a single sample in a study of blood T cell repertoires in COVID-19. Method: immunoSEQ multiplex PCR; TCRdb's copy keeps in-frame clones and lacks some. The sample lists hundreds of thousands of clones, roughly 87% occurring once. Sequencing was performed on PBMCs or T cells enriched from blood (not recorded which). The receptors come from a woman aged 18-30 years who had recovered from COVID-19.

This clone was picked up one time. A read error may produce the germline difference seen at one junction end. V usage is TRBV5-1 and J usage is TRBJ1-2; maybe TRBD1 (5 bases). Germline CDR1 and CDR2: SGHRS and YFSETQ. The CDR3 has 12 residues. CDR3 loop: CASSLGHQGTAF. The CDR3 DNA sequence: TGCGCCAGCAGCTTAGGGCATCAGGGAACTGCCTTC.

The chain employs TRBV5-1 and TRBJ2-6; D may be TRBD1 (5 bases). The CDR3 is 14 residues long. The germline V gene encodes CDR1 SGHRS and CDR2 YFSETQ. V shed 7 bases and J shed 0 bases, with 8 bases lying between them. CDR3 amino acids: CASGQTSGANVLTF. CDR3 nucleotide sequence: TGCGCCAGCGGACAAACCTCTGGGGCCAACGTCCTGACTTTC.

The gene calls are TRBV27 and TRBJ2-7, with D possibly matching TRBD2 (5 bases). With 2 bases removed from V and 2 bases from J, the gap between germline ends came to 10 bases. This CDR3 is 14 amino acids long. The germline V gene encodes CDR1 MNHEY and CDR2 SMNVEV (reference sequence). CDR3: CASSLVGGTYEQYF. The CDR3, as DNA: TGTGCCAGCAGTTTAGTCGGAGGAACCTACGAGCAGTACTTC.

This clone appeared a single time. The chain carries TRBV19 and TRBJ1-5, with unresolved D. V dropped 3 bases and J dropped 0 bases, with 9 bases sitting between them. Germline CDR1 reads LNHDA; CDR2 reads SQIVND (reference sequence). The CDR3 is 15 residues long. This CDR3 reads CASSIREYSNQPQHF. CDR3 bases: TGTGCCAGTAGTATTCGCGAGTATAGCAATCAGCCCCAGCATTTT.

The chain joins TRBV3-1 (or the pseudogene TRBV3-2) to TRBJ1-1; a possible D gene is TRBD1 (6 bases). The CDR3 loop spans 14 amino acids. CDR1 and CDR2 from the germline V gene are LGHDT and YNNKEL (reference sequence). The germline V and J ends were trimmed by 4 bases and 0 bases, with 9 bases remaining between them. CDR3 sequence: CASSPRGLNTEAFF. The CDR3 region has the DNA TGTGCCAGCAGCCCCAGGGGCCTGAACACTGAAGCTTTCTTT.

The chain joins TRBV28 to TRBJ2-7, with D possibly matching TRBD1 (5 bases). V was cut by 5 bases and J by 3 bases, with 20 bases left in between. The CDR3 length is 16 residues. CDR1 MDHEN and CDR2 SYDVKM come from the germline V gene. CDR3 sequence (DNA): TGTGCCAGCAGTCCTCCACCCTCCGACAGAGACTACGAGCAGTACTTC. It translates to CASSPPPSDRDYEQYF.

The rearrangement uses TRBV19 and TRBJ2-1, with D perhaps TRBD1 (7 bases). Germline-derived CDR1 and CDR2 are LNHDA and SQIVND (reference sequence). This CDR3 region has 13 residues. The V and J ends lost 3 bases and 9 bases respectively, with 12 bases between them. CDR3 in DNA: TGTGCCAGTAGTATGCAGGGGGGCCTTGAGCAGTTCTTC. Translated: CASSMQGGLEQFF.

The chain's CDR3 is CASSYLDRSSYEQYF. CDR3 sequence (DNA): TGTGCCAGCAGTTACCTCGACAGGAGCTCCTACGAGCAGTACTTC. The chain links TRBV6-5 to TRBJ2-7; D possibly corresponds to TRBD1 (6 bases). The germline CDR1 and CDR2 sequences are MNHEY and SVGAGI. CDR3 length: 15 residues. V was cut by 2 bases and J by 0 bases, with 11 bases left in between.

This chain links TRBV30 with TRBJ2-2; 10 nucleotides agree with TRBD2. V lost 0 bases to trimming and J lost 5 bases; unmatched junction nucleotides: 9. CDR1 and CDR2 from the germline V gene are GTSNPN and SVGIG (reference sequence). The CDR3 totals 17 residues. DNA of the CDR3: TGTGCCTGGAGTGTACTTTTAAGCGGGGGGGCTACCGGGGAGCTGTTTTTT. This encodes CAWSVLLSGGATGELFF. Full variable domain (missing parts from reference TRBV30 and TRBJ2-2): SQTIHQWPATLVQPVGSPLSLECTVEGTSNPNLYWYRQAAGRGLQLLFYSVGIGQISSEVPQNLSASRPQDRQFILSSKKLLLSDSGFYLCAWSVLLSGGATGELFFGEGSRLTVL.

The V call is TRBV7-9, the J call TRBJ2-1, with D perhaps TRBD1 (6 bases). The germline V gene has CDR1 SEHNR and CDR2 FQNEAQ (reference sequence). The length of the CDR3 is 14 residues. V gave up 4 bases and J gave up 6 bases, with 13 bases separating them. The CDR3 spells CASSYRVWLNEQFF. In nucleotides, the CDR3 is TGTGCCAGCAGCTACAGGGTTTGGCTCAATGAGCAGTTCTTC.

The J gene is TRBJ2-5, the V gene TRBV9, with 14 bases aligning to TRBD2. In germline, CDR1 is SGDLS, CDR2 YYNGEE. With V trimmed by 3 bases and J by 4 bases, 5 bases remained unmatched. The CDR3 length is 16 residues. CDR3 residues: CASSGVGTSGGETQYF. The CDR3 DNA sequence: TGTGCCAGCAGCGGGGTCGGGACTAGCGGGGGAGAGACCCAGTACTTC.

This clone was observed a single time. The chain couples TRBV12-3 or TRBV12-4 to TRBJ1-1; 7 bases align to TRBD1. This CDR3 has 12 amino acids. V was clipped by 6 bases and J by 8 bases; unmatched bases: 6. The CDR3 reads CASSSDRREAFF. In nucleotides, the CDR3 is TGTGCCAGCAGCTCGGACAGGCGGGAAGCTTTCTTT.

The chain links TRBV7-9 to TRBJ1-2; 7 nucleotides line up with TRBD1. V gave up 5 bases and J gave up 4 bases; unmatched junction bases: 7. The CDR3 covers 14 residues. CDR1 and CDR2 (germline): SEHNR, FQNEAQ (reference sequence). CDR3 coding DNA: TGTGCCAGCAGCCCGTGGGCAGGGGGCTATGGCTACACCTTC. It specifies CASSPWAGGYGYTF. The variable domain in full, with the rest retrieved from reference TRBV7-9 and TRBJ1-2, is DTGVSQNPRHKITKRGQNVTFRCDPISEHNRLYWYRQTLGQGPEFLTYFQNEAQLEKSRLLSDRFSAERPKGSFSTLEIQRTEQGDSAMYLCASSPWAGGYGYTFGSGTRLTVV.

The V call is TRBV15, the J call TRBJ1-1; D is perhaps TRBD1 (5 bases). Trimming left V 1 base short and J 4 bases short, with 10 bases between. Per germline, CDR1 LNHNV and CDR2 YYDKDF (reference sequence). The length of the CDR3 is 14 residues. This CDR3 reads CATSRVMGGTEAFF. The CDR3 bases are TGTGCCACCAGCAGAGTTATGGGGGGCACTGAAGCTTTCTTT.

The chain couples TRBV6-4 to TRBJ2-5; 8 bases align to TRBD1. Germline CDR1 MRHNA, CDR2 SNTAGT. Trimming removed 9 bases from V and 1 base from J; junction bases left unmatched: 7. The CDR3 spans 14 residues. This CDR3 reads CASYIQGAQETQYF. In DNA form, the CDR3 reads TGTGCCAGTTATATCCAGGGGGCCCAAGAGACCCAGTACTTC.

The chain links TRBV4-1 to TRBJ1-5, with D maybe TRBD1 (5 bases). The CDR3 contains 15 residues. Germline-derived CDR1 and CDR2 are MGHRA and YSYEKL. The germline V and J ends were trimmed by 0 bases and 4 bases, with 10 bases remaining between them. The CDR3 bases are TGCGCCAGCAGCCAAGATGCAGGGCCGAATCAGCCCCAGCATTTT. It encodes CASSQDAGPNQPQHF.

This chain uses TRBV19 with TRBJ1-1; D gene uncertain. V lost 8 bases to trimming and J lost 1 base, with 17 bases between them. The germline gives CDR1 LNHDA, CDR2 SQIVND (reference sequence). CDR3 length: 15 amino acids. CDR3 protein: CASLMAGFENTEAFF. The CDR3 coding sequence is TGTGCCAGTCTAATGGCGGGGTTCGAGAACACTGAAGCTTTCTTT.

V gene TRBV28 combines with J gene TRBJ1-5; the D gene is possibly TRBD1 (5 bases). V lost 6 bases, J lost 0 bases, and 15 bases lay in between. The CDR3 spans 16 residues. Germline loops: CDR1 MDHEN, CDR2 SYDVKM. CDR3 nucleotides: TGTGCCAGCAGAGTCGCCATAGGGGATAGCAATCAGCCCCAGCATTTT. Protein sequence: CASRVAIGDSNQPQHF.

The genes are TRBV27 and TRBJ1-3; 7 positions agree with TRBD1. The CDR3 has 15 amino acids. The germline gives CDR1 MNHEY, CDR2 SMNVEV (reference sequence). J lost 2 bases, V lost 9 bases, and 10 bases had no gene match. The CDR3 nucleotides are TGTGCCAGTAGGGCGAGGGGGCAGACTGGAAACACCATATATTTT. As protein: CASRARGQTGNTIYF.

The count of this clone is one. The gene calls are TRBV7-3 and TRBJ1-6, with a tentative D call TRBD1 (6 bases). The germline V gene has CDR1 SGHTA and CDR2 FQGTGA. V lost 5 bases and J 7 bases, leaving 15 bases between the germline ends. The CDR3 covers 15 residues. The CDR3 DNA is TGTGCCAGCAGCCCCCGGGGGGGCGGCAATTCACCCCTCCACTTT. It translates to CASSPRGGGNSPLHF. Full variable domain (outside the CDR3, taken from reference TRBV7-3 and TRBJ1-6): GAGVSQTPSNKVTEKGKYVELRCDPISGHTALYWYRQSLGQGPEFLIYFQGTGAADDSGLPNDRFFAVRPEGSVSTLKIQRTERGDSAVYLCASSPRGGGNSPLHFGNGTRLTVT.

The sample holds a few counts of this clone. This chain links TRBV7-2 with TRBJ2-3; no clear D. Trimming took off 5 bases at V and 1 base at J, with 13 bases between the two ends. CDR1 SGHTA and CDR2 FQGNSA come from the germline V gene. The CDR3 is 15 amino acids. CDR3 coding DNA: TGTGCCAGCAGCCCCCCCCCGGTGGGCACAGATACGCAGTATTTT. Translating gives CASSPPPVGTDTQYF.

The chain carries TRBV10-3 and TRBJ1-4; a weak D match, TRBD1 (5 bases). Germline V CDR1 and CDR2: ENHRY, SYGVKD. This CDR3 has 12 residues. Trimming cost V 10 bases and J 6 bases, with 12 bases left between them. The CDR3 spells CASQGGDEKLFF. The DNA for the CDR3 is TGTGCCAGCCAGGGAGGCGATGAAAAACTGTTTTTT.

This clone was counted once. V gene TRBV11-1 combines with J gene TRBJ2-4, with 8 bases matching TRBD1. Germline trimming cut 6 bases from V and 6 bases from J; bases unmatched to any gene: 7. The CDR3 has 14 residues. CDR1 and CDR2 from the germline V gene are SGHAT and FQDESV (reference sequence). The CDR3, as DNA: TGTGCCAGCAGTCGGGACAGGCTAGGAAACATTCAGTACTTC. Its protein product is CASSRDRLGNIQYF.

This chain connects TRBV6-1 to TRBJ1-3; no clear D. Per germline, CDR1 MNHNS and CDR2 SASEGT. The CDR3 has 14 amino acids. Trimming shortened V by 6 bases and J by 0 bases, and 9 bases separated the two germline ends. This chain's CDR3 is CASRLVLSGNTIYF. DNA of the CDR3: TGTGCCAGCAGATTAGTCCTCTCTGGAAACACCATATATTTT.

This chain connects TRBV7-8 to TRBJ2-3, with 7 bases matching TRBD1. The germline CDR1 and CDR2 sequences are SGHVS and FQNEAQ. V lost 4 bases and J lost 7; bases outside the gene matches: 23. The CDR3 sequence is 19 residues long. CDR3 sequence reads: CASSSSGTAGRLPRNTQYF. CDR3 nucleotides: TGTGCCAGCAGCTCTAGTGGGACAGCCGGACGCCTGCCGCGGAATACGCAGTATTTT.